These T cell receptor beta chains were read from a single sample in a study of T cells in localized non-small cell lung cancer. Sequenced by immunoSEQ multiplex PCR; TCRdb stores in-frame clones only, minus some. This table holds around 90,000 clones, around 82% found once. The material was PBMCs, obtained before any cancer treatment. These receptor sequences come from a man aged 35 to 69 with stage II squamous cell lung carcinoma. Each CDR3 is given with its conserved first and last residue. Fields, in order: clone size, J gene, V gene, D gene, CDR3 DNA, CDR3 protein. The D gene is left open where the match is weak. Clone size is shown for a subset of rows, as once, few, many or a class of expanded clone.

.,TRBJ2-5,TRBV9,TRBD1,TGTGCCAGCAGCACGAGACAGGGAGAGGAAGAGACCCAGTACTTC,CASSTRQGEEETQYF
.,TRBJ2-7,TRBV11-2,.,TGTGCCAGCAGCGCCCGACTGGTTTCCTACGAGCAGTACTTC,CASSARLVSYEQYF
.,TRBJ2-7,TRBV2,TRBD2,TGTGCCGGGGGACTAGCGGGATCCTACGAGCAGTACTTC,CAGGLAGSYEQYF
.,TRBJ2-1,TRBV15,.,TGTGCCACCAGCAGAGATGGGCAGAGTGGTGAGCAGTTCTTC,CATSRDGQSGEQFF
.,TRBJ2-1,TRBV5-6,.,TGTGCCAGCACCCTGCAGCGCTCCTACAATGAGCAGTTCTTC,CASTLQRSYNEQFF
.,TRBJ1-2,TRBV7-8,.,TGTGCCAGCAGCTTAGGACACTCCAACTATGGCTACACCTTC,CASSLGHSNYGYTF
.,TRBJ1-2,TRBV7-2,.,TGTGCCAGCAGCTCAGGAATCGCTCCTAACTATGGCTACACCTTC,CASSSGIAPNYGYTF
.,TRBJ1-4,TRBV6-1,.,TGTGCCAGCAGTTCCCCGGGGAGGGGCTATGAAAAACTGTTTTTT,CASSSPGRGYEKLFF
.,TRBJ1-1,TRBV6-1,.,TGTGCCAGCACCTACAGGGACGGGTACACTGAAGCTTTCTTT,CASTYRDGYTEAFF
.,TRBJ1-2,TRBV11-2,TRBD1,TGTGCCAGCAGCTTAGGCTTCCGGGACAGGGGGCGCGGAGAAGCCTTC,CASSLGFRDRGRGEAF
.,TRBJ2-1,TRBV5-1,.,TGCGCCAGCAGCTTGGGGTTGCGGACCCACAATGAGCAGTTCTTC,CASSLGLRTHNEQFF
.,TRBJ1-3,TRBV7-8,.,TGTGCCAGCAGCTTACCCAGGATAAACTCTGGAAACACCATATATTTT,CASSLPRINSGNTIYF
.,TRBJ1-2,TRBV7-9,.,TGTGCCAGCAGCTATGACCAGGGAGATGGCTACACCTTC,CASSYDQGDGYTF
.,TRBJ2-1,TRBV7-9,TRBD1,TGTGCCAGCAGCTTAGGACAGGGTTACAATGAGCAGTTCTTC,CASSLGQGYNEQFF
.,TRBJ1-6,TRBV7-2,.,TGTGCCAGCAGCTCCGGGCAGACCGTCTCACCCCTCCACTTT,CASSSGQTVSPLHF
once,TRBJ2-3,TRBV15,.,TGTGCCACCAGCAGAGTAGGGGGACTCACAGATACGCAGTATTTT,CATSRVGGLTDTQYF
.,TRBJ2-5,TRBV7-7,.,TGTGCTAGCAGCTTGGGACGACTAGTACGGCAGGAGACCCAGTACTTC,CASSLGRLVRQETQYF
few,TRBJ1-5,TRBV27,.,TGTGCCAGCAGTTTATCGTCACCGGGTCAGCCCCAGCATTTT,CASSLSSPGQPQHF
.,TRBJ1-6,TRBV10-3,.,TGTGCCATCAGTGAGTTGCTCACTCGAGGGGCTAATTCACCCCTCCACTTT,CAISELLTRGANSPLHF
.,TRBJ2-7,TRBV6-5,.,TGTGCCAGCAGTTTATTGGGACCTCTTTCCTACGAGCAGTACTTC,CASSLLGPLSYEQYF
.,TRBJ1-2,TRBV4-1,.,TGCGCCAGCAGCCAAGATCCCTGGACGAACTATGGCTACACCTTC,CASSQDPWTNYGYTF
few,TRBJ2-5,TRBV5-1,TRBD1,TGCGCCAGCAGCACCGGACAGGGAAGGGAGACCCAGTACTTC,CASSTGQGRETQYF
medium-sized,TRBJ1-1,TRBV19,TRBD1,TGTGCCAGTAGTCCCACGGGGGCAGGGGGGCTTCTGGACACTGAAGCTTTCTTT,CASSPTGAGGLLDTEAFF
.,TRBJ1-1,TRBV30,TRBD1,TGTGCCTGGAACCGGGACAGGCTGAGGGTGGCAGCTTTCTTT,CAWNRDRLRVAAFF
.,TRBJ2-1,TRBV10-2,.,TGCGCCAGCAGTGAGATGGGGGGCTCGTACAATGAGCAGTTCTTC,CASSEMGGSYNEQFF
few,TRBJ1-6,TRBV9,.,TGTGCCAGCAGCGTAGAGCTCCGTTCACCCCTCCACTTT,CASSVELRSPLHF
.,TRBJ2-7,TRBV28,.,TGTGCCAGCAGTTTTGTAACTGCACGGGAGCAGTACTTC,CASSFVTAREQYF
.,TRBJ2-2,TRBV19,.,TGTGCCAGTAGGGGCCAGCAGATAAACACCGGGGAGCTGTTTTTT,CASRGQQINTGELFF
.,TRBJ2-1,TRBV4-1,.,TGCGCCAGCAGCCAAGATCGGAGAGTTTCCTACAATGAGCAGTTCTTC,CASSQDRRVSYNEQFF
.,TRBJ2-7,TRBV5-1,TRBD2,TGCGCCAGCAGCGTGAGGGGGCAAGGTGGGACTAGCTTTTCCAACGAGCAGTACTTC,CASSVRGQGGTSFSNEQYF
.,TRBJ2-7,TRBV30,TRBD2,TGTGCCTGGAGTCCCTCAAGACTAGCGGGAGTGGGCGAGCAGTACTTC,CAWSPSRLAGVGEQYF